This T cell receptor beta chain was obtained from a study of T cells in Graves' hyperthyroidism and ophthalmopathy. Study observations and caveats: Within blood appeared most thyroid clonotypes that had expanded above 0.001.

The ends were cut back, 6 bases at V and 3 bases at J, with 11 bases in the middle. CDR1 is MNHNS, CDR2 SASEGT, per germline. The length of the CDR3 is 13 residues. The investigators amplified TCR beta CDR3 regions from RNA transcripts. The study used the HTBI primer set for a first-round RT-PCR of the TCR CDR3. TCRdb redid the calling of the multiplex PCR reads with MiXCR, one entry per CDR3 protein. The repertoire holds about 640,000 distinct CDR3 sequences, with more than 14% as singletons. This clonotype appeared many times. Its antigen is as yet unknown. Sequencing input: blood. The chain carries TRBV6-1 and TRBJ1-1; D might be TRBD1 (6 bases). The sequence came from a woman in her 50s with Graves' ophthalmopathy. The CDR3 protein is CASRTQGYTEAFF. The CDR3 DNA reads TGTGCCAGCAGAACACAGGGTTACACTGAAGCTTTCTTT.